This T cell receptor beta chain was profiled in a study of control samples from healthy donors and cancer patients (dated by TCRdb to 2019 to 2021). This clone was picked up one time. What this receptor recognizes is not known. Nothing much larger sits one base from this clone, and base qualities are not available. V is clipped by 3 bases and J by 6 bases, and the sequence between their germline boundaries is 20 bases long. The germline V gene yields SGDLS for CDR1 and YYNGEE for CDR2. CDR3 length: 16 amino acids, cysteine to phenylalanine. The DNA shown is the 48-base CDR3, in frame from base 1. Libraries were constructed by the immunoSEQ multiplex PCR assay. TCRdb holds this immuneACCESS table with in-frame rearrangements only. Some clones are missing; in checked studies, unresolved V genes explain under half, and the rest has no known cause. The sample table holds around 120,000 clones, of which roughly 94% were seen once. The biggest ten clones account for roughly 4% of the sample.

The sequence was obtained from a man under 40 in good health. Recombination joined TRBV9 with TRBJ2-3, with the D gene not clear enough to name. The sequenced sample consisted of blood. The CDR3 protein sequence reads: CASSGRASGMRDTQYF. The DNA reads TGTGCCAGCAGCGGACGGGCGTCGGGTATGAGGGATACGCAGTATTTT.